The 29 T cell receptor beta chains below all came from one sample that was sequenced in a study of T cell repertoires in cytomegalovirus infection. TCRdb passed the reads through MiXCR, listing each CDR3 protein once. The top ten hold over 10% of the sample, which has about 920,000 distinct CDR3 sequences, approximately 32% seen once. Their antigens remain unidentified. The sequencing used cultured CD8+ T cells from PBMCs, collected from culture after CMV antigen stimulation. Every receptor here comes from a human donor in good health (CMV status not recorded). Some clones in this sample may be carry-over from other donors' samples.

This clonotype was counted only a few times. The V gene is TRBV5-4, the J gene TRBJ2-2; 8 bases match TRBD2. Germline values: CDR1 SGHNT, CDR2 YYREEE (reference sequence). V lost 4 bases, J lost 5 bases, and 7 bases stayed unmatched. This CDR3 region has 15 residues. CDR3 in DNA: TGTGCCAGCAGCCCGGGGGGGCTGGATACCGGGGAGCTGTTTTTT. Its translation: CASSPGGLDTGELFF. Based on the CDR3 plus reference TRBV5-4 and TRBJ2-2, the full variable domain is ETGVTQSPTHLIKTRGQQVTLRCSSQSGHNTVSWYQQALGQGPQFIFQYYREEENGRGNFPPRFSGLQFPNYSSELNVNALELDDSALYLCASSPGGLDTGELFFGEGSRLTVL.

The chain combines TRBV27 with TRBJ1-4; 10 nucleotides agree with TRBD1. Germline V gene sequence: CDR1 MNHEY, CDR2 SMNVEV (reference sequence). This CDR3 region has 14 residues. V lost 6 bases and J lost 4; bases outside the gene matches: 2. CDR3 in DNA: TGTGCCAGCAGGACAGGGGGCCTTAATGAAAAACTGTTTTTT. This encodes CASRTGGLNEKLFF.

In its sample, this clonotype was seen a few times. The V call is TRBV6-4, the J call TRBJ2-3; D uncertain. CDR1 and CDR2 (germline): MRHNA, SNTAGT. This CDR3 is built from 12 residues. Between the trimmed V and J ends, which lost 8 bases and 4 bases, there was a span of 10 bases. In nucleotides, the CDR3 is TGTGCCAGCCAGGACGGAGCAGATACGCAGTATTTT. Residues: CASQDGADTQYF.

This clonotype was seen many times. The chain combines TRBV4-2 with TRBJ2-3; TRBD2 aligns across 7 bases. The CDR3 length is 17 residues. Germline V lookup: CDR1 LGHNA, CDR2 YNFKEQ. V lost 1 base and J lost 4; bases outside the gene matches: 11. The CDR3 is CASSQGFVRLAADTQYF. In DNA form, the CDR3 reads TGTGCCAGCAGCCAAGGATTCGTACGACTAGCCGCAGATACGCAGTATTTT.

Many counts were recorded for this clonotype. The CDR3 sequence: CASSQGRGNEQFF. The CDR3 bases are TGCGCCAGCAGCCAAGGGAGAGGGAATGAGCAGTTCTTC. V and J are TRBV4-1 and TRBJ2-1, with D perhaps matching TRBD2 (5 bases). CDR3 length: 13 residues. The germline V gene encodes CDR1 MGHRA and CDR2 YSYEKL. V was cut by 1 base and J by 7 bases, with 8 bases left in between.

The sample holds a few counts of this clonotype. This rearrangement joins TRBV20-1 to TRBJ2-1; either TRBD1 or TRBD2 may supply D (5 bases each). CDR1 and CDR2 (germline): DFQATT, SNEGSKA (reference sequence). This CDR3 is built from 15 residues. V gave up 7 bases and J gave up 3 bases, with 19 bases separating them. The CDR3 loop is CSGRGTKRLYNEQFF. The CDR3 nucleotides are TGCAGTGGACGAGGGACCAAACGTCTCTACAATGAGCAGTTCTTC.

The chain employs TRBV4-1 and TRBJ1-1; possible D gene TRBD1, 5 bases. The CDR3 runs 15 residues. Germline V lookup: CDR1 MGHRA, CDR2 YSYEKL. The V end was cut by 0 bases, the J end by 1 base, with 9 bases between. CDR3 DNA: TGCGCCAGCAGCCAAGATCAGGGACCGAACACTGAAGCTTTCTTT. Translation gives CASSQDQGPNTEAFF.

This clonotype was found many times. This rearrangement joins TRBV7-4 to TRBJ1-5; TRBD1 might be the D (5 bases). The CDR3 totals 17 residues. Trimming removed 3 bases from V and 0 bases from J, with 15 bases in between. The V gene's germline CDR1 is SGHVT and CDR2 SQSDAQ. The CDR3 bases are TGTGCCAGCAGCTTCCCTCGGTACAGGTGTAGCAATCAGCCCCAGCATTTT. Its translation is CASSFPRYRCSNQPQHF.

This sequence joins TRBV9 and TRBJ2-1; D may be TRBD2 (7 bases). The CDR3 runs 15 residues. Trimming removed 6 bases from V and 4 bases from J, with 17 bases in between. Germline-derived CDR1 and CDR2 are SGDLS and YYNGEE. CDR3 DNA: TGTGCCAGCACCTTCGAGGGGGGGGCATACAATGAGCAGTTCTTC. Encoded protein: CASTFEGGAYNEQFF.

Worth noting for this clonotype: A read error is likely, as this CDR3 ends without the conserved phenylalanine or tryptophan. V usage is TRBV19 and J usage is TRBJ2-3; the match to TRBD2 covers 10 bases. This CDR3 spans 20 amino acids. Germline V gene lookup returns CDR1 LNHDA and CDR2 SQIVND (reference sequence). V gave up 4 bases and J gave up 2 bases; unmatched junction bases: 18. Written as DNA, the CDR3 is TGTGCCAGTAGTACCCTATTCCCTAGCGGGGGTAATACTATCACAGATACGCAGTATTCT. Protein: CASSTLFPSGGNTITDTQYS.

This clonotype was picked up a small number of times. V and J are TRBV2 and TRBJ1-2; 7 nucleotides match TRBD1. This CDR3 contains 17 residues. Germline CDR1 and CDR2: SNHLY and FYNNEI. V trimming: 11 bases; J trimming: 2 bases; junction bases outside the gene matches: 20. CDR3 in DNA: TGTGCCCGCTCAAGACAGGGAGACTACGGGTGGAACTATGGCTACACCTTC. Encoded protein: CARSRQGDYGWNYGYTF.

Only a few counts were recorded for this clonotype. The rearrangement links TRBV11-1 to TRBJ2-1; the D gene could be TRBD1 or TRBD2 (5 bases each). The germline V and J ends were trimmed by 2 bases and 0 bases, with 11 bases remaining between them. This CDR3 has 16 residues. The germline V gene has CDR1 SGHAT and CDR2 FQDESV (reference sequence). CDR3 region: CASSLRGPNSYNEQFF. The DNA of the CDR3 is TGTGCCAGCAGCTTAAGGGGACCTAACTCCTACAATGAGCAGTTCTTC.

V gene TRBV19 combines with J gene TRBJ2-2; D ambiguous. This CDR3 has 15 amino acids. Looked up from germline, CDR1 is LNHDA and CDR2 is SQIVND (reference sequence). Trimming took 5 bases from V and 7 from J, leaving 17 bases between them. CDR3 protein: CASSARPPPGGELFF. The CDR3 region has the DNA TGTGCCAGTAGTGCCCGACCTCCTCCCGGCGGGGAGCTGTTTTTT.

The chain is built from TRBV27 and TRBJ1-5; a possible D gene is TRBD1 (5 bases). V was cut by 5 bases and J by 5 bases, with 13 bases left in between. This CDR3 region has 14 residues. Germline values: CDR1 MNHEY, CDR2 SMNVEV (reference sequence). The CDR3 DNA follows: TGTGCCAGCAGTCCCGGGGGGACTCATCAGCCCCAGCATTTT. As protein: CASSPGGTHQPQHF.

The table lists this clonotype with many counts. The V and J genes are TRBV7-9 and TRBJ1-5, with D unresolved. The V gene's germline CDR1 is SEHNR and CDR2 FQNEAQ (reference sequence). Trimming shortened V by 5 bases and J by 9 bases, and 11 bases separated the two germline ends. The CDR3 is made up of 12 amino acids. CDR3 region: CASSEGSGPQHF. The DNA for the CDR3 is TGTGCCAGCAGCGAAGGTTCGGGGCCCCAGCATTTT.

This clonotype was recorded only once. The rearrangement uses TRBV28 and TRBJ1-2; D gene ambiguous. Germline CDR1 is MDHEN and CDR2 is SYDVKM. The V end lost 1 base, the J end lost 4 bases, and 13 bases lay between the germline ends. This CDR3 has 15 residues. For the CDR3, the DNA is TGTGCCAGCAGTTTATTTGGAGGGCCGGGCTATGGCTACACCTTC. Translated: CASSLFGGPGYGYTF.

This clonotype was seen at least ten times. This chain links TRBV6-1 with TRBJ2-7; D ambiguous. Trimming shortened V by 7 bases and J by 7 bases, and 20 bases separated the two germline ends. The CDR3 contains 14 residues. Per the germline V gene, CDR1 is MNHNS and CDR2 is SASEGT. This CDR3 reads CASTELLGLEEQYF. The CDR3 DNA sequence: TGTGCCAGCACCGAATTGCTGGGTCTCGAGGAGCAGTACTTC.

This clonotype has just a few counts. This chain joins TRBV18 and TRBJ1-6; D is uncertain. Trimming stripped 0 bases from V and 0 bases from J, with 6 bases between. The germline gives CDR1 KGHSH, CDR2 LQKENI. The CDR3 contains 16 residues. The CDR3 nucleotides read TGTGCCAGCTCACCACCGAACAGCTCCTATAATTCACCCCTCCACTTT. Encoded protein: CASSPPNSSYNSPLHF.

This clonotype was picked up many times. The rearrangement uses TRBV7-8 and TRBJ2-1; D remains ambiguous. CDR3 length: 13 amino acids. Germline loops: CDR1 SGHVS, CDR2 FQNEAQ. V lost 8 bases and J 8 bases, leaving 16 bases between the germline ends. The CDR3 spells CASALQRIYEQFF. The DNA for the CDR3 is TGTGCCAGCGCGCTCCAGAGGATCTATGAGCAGTTCTTC.

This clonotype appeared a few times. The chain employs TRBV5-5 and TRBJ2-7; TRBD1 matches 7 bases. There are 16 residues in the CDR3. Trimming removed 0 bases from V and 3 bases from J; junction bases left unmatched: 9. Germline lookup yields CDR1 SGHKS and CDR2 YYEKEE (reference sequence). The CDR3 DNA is TGTGCCAGCAGCTTGGGCCGGGACAGTGGATTCTACGAGCAGTACGTC. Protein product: CASSLGRDSGFYEQYV.

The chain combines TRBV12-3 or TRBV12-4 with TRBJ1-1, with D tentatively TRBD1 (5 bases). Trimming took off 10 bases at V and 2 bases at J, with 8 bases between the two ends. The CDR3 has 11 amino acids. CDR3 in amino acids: CATRVNTEAFF. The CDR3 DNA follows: TGTGCCACCAGGGTTAACACTGAAGCTTTCTTT.

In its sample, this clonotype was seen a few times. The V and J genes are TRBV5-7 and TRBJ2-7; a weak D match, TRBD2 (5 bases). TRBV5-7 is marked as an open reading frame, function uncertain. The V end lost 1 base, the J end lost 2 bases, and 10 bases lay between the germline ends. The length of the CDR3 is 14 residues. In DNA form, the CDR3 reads TGTGCCAGCAGCTTGTCGGACGGGACCTACGAGCAGTACTTC. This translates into CASSLSDGTYEQYF.

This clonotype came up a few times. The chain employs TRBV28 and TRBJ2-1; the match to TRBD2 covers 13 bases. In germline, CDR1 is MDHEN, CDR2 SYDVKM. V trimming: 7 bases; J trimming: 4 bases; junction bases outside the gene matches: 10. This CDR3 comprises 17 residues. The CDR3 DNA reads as TGTGCCAGCACCCGGGGACTAGCGGGGACGGCGTACAATGAGCAGTTCTTC. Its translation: CASTRGLAGTAYNEQFF.

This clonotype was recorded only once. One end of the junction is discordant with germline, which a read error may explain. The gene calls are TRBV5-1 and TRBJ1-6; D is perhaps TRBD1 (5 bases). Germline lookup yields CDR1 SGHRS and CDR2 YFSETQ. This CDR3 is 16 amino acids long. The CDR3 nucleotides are TGCACCAGCAGCTTGGAAGGGGTAACCTATAATTCACCCCTCCACTTT. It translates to CTSSLEGVTYNSPLHF.

CDR3 DNA: TGCGCCAGCAGCCAAGTACGTGGACCAACTAATGAAAAACTGTTTTTT. The encoded protein is CASSQVRGPTNEKLFF. This chain connects TRBV4-1 to TRBJ1-4, with no clear D. CDR1 MGHRA and CDR2 YSYEKL come from the germline V gene. V dropped 1 base and J dropped 0 bases, with 9 bases sitting between them. This CDR3 is built from 16 residues.

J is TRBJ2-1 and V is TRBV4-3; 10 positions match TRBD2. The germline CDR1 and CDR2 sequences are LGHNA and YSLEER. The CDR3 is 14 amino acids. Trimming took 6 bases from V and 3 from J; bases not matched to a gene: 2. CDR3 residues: CASSERGGYNEQFF. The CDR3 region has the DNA TGCGCCAGCAGTGAGCGGGGGGGCTACAATGAGCAGTTCTTC.

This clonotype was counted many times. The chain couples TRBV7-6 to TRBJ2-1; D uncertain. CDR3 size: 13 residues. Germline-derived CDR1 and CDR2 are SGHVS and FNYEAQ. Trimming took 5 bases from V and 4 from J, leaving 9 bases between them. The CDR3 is CASSGRVYNEQFF. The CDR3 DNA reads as TGTGCCAGCAGCGGACGAGTTTACAATGAGCAGTTCTTC.

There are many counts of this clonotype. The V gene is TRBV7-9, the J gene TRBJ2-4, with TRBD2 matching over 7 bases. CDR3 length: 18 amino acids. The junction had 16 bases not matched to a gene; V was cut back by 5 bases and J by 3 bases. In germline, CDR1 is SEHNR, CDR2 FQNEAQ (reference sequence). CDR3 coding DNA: TGTGCCAGCAGCCCAGCGGGACCCTGGGGGGATAGCAAAAACATTCAGTACTTC. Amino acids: CASSPAGPWGDSKNIQYF.

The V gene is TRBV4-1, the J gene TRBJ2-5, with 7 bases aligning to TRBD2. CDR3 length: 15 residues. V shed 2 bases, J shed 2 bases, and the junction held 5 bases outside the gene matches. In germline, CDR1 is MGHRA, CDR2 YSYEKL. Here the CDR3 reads CASSQRLALQETQYF. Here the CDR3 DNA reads TGCGCCAGCAGCCAAAGACTAGCCCTACAAGAGACCCAGTACTTC.